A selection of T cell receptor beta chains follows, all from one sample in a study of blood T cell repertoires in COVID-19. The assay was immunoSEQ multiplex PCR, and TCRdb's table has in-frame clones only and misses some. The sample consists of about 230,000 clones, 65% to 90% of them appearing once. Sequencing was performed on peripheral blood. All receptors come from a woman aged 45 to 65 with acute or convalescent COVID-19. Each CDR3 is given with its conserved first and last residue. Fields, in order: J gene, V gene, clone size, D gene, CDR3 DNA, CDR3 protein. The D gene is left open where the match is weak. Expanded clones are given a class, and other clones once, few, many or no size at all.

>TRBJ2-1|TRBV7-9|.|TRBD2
TGTGCCAGCAGCTCGTCTAGCGGGGCTTACAATGAGCAGTTCTTC
CASSSSSGAYNEQFF
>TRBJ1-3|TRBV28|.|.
TGTGCCAGCAGTTTAAGGTCCGACTACTCTGGAAACACCATATATTTT
CASSLRSDYSGNTIYF
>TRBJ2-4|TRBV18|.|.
TGTGCCAGCTCACCACCGGGGCAGGGGAAAAACATTCAGTACTTC
CASSPPGQGKNIQYF
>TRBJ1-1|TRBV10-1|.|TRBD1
TGCGCCAGCAGTGAATCGGGGACAGTGGTTGAAGCTTTCTTT
CASSESGTVVEAFF
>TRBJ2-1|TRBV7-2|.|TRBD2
TGTGCCAGCAGCTTGTCCAGCGGGACGTGGGACAATGAGCAGTTCTTC
CASSLSSGTWDNEQFF
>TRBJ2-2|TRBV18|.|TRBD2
TGTGCCAGCTCAATTGACCTAGCGGGAGGATTCACCGGGGAGCTGTTTTTT
CASSIDLAGGFTGELFF
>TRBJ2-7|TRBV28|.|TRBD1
TGTGCCAGCAGTTTATGGCACAGGGGATCCTACGAGCAGTACTTC
CASSLWHRGSYEQYF
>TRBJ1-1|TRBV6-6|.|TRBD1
TGTGCCAGCAGTCCTTACGGGACAGGGGTAACTGAAGCTTTCTTT
CASSPYGTGVTEAFF
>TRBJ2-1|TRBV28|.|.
TGTGCCAGCAGCTGGCTGGACTTGTCCTACAATGAGCAGTTCTTC
CASSWLDLSYNEQFF
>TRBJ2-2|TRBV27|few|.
TGTGCCAGCAGTTACCAGGGCGGCACCGGGGAGCTGTTTTTT
CASSYQGGTGELFF
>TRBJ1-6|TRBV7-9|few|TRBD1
TGTGCCAGCAGCTTAGCGGGGCAGGGGGATGGTTCACCCCTCCACTTT
CASSLAGQGDGSPLHF
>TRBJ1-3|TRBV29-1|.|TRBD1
TGCAGCGTTGGGACAGGGGGGTACGGAAACACCATATATTTT
CSVGTGGYGNTIYF
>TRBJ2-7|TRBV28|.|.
TGTGCCAGCAGTTCACAGGGTTCCGACGAGCAGTACTTC
CASSSQGSDEQYF
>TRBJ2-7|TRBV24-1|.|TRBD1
TGTGCCACCAGTGAAGGGACAGGGGGGTCCTACGAGCAGTACTTC
CATSEGTGGSYEQYF
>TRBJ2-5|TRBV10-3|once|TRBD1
TGTGCCATCAGTGGGGACAGCGATGCGGAGACCCAGTACTTC
CAISGDSDAETQYF
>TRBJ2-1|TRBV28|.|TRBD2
TGTGCCAGCAGTTCGGGACTAGCGGGAGGGTACTACAATGAGCAGTTCTTC
CASSSGLAGGYYNEQFF
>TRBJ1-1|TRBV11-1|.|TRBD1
TGTGCCAGCAGAATAAGACAGGGGACGAACACTGAAGCTTTCTTT
CASRIRQGTNTEAFF
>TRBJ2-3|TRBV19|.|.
TGTGCCAGTAGTATAACCGCCTCGGGAGATACGCAGTATTTT
CASSITASGDTQYF
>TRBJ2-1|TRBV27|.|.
TGTGCCAGCAGCGAAACAGGGTTGCGCAATGAGCAGTTCTTC
CASSETGLRNEQFF
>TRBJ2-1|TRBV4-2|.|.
TGTGCCAGCAGCCAAGATGGTGAGGGGGAATACAATGAGCAGTTCTTC
CASSQDGEGEYNEQFF
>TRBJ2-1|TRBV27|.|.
TGTGCCAGCATCGCTCTAGGCGCGGGATACAATGAGCAGTTCTTC
CASIALGAGYNEQFF
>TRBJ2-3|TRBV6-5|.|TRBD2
TGTGCCAGCAGGGCACTAGCGGGAGGCGCAGATACGCAGTATTTT
CASRALAGGADTQYF
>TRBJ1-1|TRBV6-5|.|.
TGTGCCAGCAGTCGAATCAAGGGGGTGAACACTGAAGCTTTCTTT
CASSRIKGVNTEAFF
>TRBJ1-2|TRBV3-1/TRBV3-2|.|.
TGTGCCAGCAGCCAAGATAGGGCCGGGGGGCGATCCTATGGCTACACCTTC
CASSQDRAGGRSYGYTF
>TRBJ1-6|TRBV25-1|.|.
TGTGCCAGCAGAGAATCAGGGGTTTTAGGTTCACCCCTCCACTTT
CASRESGVLGSPLHF
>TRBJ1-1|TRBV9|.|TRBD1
TGTGCCAGCAGCTCGGGACAGATGAACACTGAAGCTTTCTTT
CASSSGQMNTEAFF
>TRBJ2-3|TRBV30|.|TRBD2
TGTGCCTGGGCTAGCGGTTATACGCAGTATTTT
CAWASGYTQYF